One and the same sample provided the 20 T cell receptor beta chains below, sequenced in a study of blood T cells in healthy people across ages. Sample-barcoded 5' priming and a J-beta primer mix drove a second PCR of about 7 to 11 cycles. MiXCR was run by TCRdb on the 5' RACE reads, yielding one entry per CDR3 protein. The table includes more than 1,000,000 distinct CDR3 sequences, roughly a quarter detected once. The same data also went into a second study, on T cells of mothers and their children.

The sample comprised blood. These receptors were collected from a girl aged 2 to 9 in good health.

The chain links TRBV9 to TRBJ2-5, with 9 positions matching TRBD2. The J call is in doubt because the DNA end fits TRBJ2-1 better. The CDR3 has 18 amino acids. CDR1 and CDR2 from the germline V gene are SGDLS and YYNGEE. CDR3: CASSVANVLAGAGNEQFF. The CDR3 DNA is TGTGCCAGCAGCGTAGCAAACGTTTTAGCGGGAGCTGGAAATGAGCAGTTCTTC.

The rearrangement uses TRBV11-2 and TRBJ2-3; D remains ambiguous. V lost 6 bases to trimming and J lost 2 bases, with 9 bases between them. The V gene's germline CDR1 is SGHAT and CDR2 FQNNGV. The CDR3 has 13 residues. The CDR3 DNA follows: TGTGCCAGCAGTTCGGCAGTCACAGATACGCAGTATTTT. Translated: CASSSAVTDTQYF.

This clonotype was seen a few times. This sequence joins TRBV13 and TRBJ2-5; 7 bases line up with TRBD1. This CDR3 contains 16 residues. Losses at the gene ends were 7 bases for V and 5 bases for J; bases not matched to a gene: 16. Germline CDR1 is PRHDT and CDR2 is FYEKMQ (reference sequence). For the CDR3, the DNA is TGTGCCAGCACCCCCACCGGGGACCAGGGGGAGGAGACCCAGTACTTC. Protein sequence: CASTPTGDQGEETQYF.

This clonotype was seen a handful of times. This chain uses TRBV6-5 with TRBJ1-1; D is unresolved. CDR1 MNHEY and CDR2 SVGAGI come from the germline V gene. The ends were cut back, 5 bases at V and 8 bases at J, with 24 bases in the middle. This CDR3 region has 16 residues. CDR3 coding DNA: TGTGCCAGCAGTCCCCTGGGGTGGGTGGTCGAGGGCGAAGCTTTCTTT. Translation: CASSPLGWVVEGEAFF.

The rearrangement uses TRBV5-1 and TRBJ1-4; the D gene is possibly TRBD1 (5 bases). The germline gives CDR1 SGHRS, CDR2 YFSETQ. The CDR3 is 15 residues long. Trimming stripped 0 bases from V and 12 bases from J, with 18 bases between. The CDR3 nucleotides are TGCGCCAGCAGCTTGGAGTTCGACGGCCTGGGGGAACTGTTTTTT. It translates to CASSLEFDGLGELFF. Full variable domain (missing parts from reference TRBV5-1 and TRBJ1-4): KAGVTQTPRYLIKTRGQQVTLSCSPISGHRSVSWYQQTPGQGLQFLFEYFSETQRNKGNFPGRFSGRQFSNSRSEMNVSTLELGDSALYLCASSLEFDGLGELFFGSGTQLSVL.

V usage is TRBV20-1 and J usage is TRBJ1-2; a weak D match, TRBD1 (6 bases). This CDR3 has 14 residues. Trimming stripped 5 bases from V and 4 bases from J, with 17 bases between. From germline, CDR1 is DFQATT and CDR2 SNEGSKA (reference sequence). In DNA form, the CDR3 reads TGCAGTGCTCCCCGACAGGACTTTATCTATGGCTACACCTTC. It translates to CSAPRQDFIYGYTF.

The V gene is TRBV28, the J gene TRBJ2-4, with 7 nucleotides matching TRBD2. This CDR3 is built from 15 residues. The trim removed 10 bases at V and 3 bases at J, leaving 12 bases unmatched. Germline CDR1 and CDR2: MDHEN and SYDVKM. The CDR3 protein is CAINSGANDKNIQYF. The CDR3 bases are TGTGCCATCAACAGCGGGGCGAATGACAAAAACATTCAGTACTTC.

The chain recombines TRBV20-1 with TRBJ2-1, with 8 bases lining up with TRBD2. The DNA matches TRBJ2-7 better at its end, which makes the J call doubtful. This CDR3 is built from 14 residues. Germline V lookup: CDR1 DFQATT, CDR2 SNEGSKA (reference sequence). The CDR3 DNA follows: TGCAGTGCTAATAGCGGGGATAGCTCCTACGAGCAGTACTTC. Encoded protein: CSANSGDSSYEQYF.

This clonotype was recorded a few times. The J gene is TRBJ2-3, the V gene TRBV24-1; 14 positions match TRBD2. This CDR3 is built from 18 residues. Germline assignment: CDR1 KGHDR and CDR2 SFDVKD. With 3 bases clipped from V and 4 bases from J, the junction kept 8 bases outside the gene matches. CDR3: CATSDPLRLAGGPDTQYF. For the CDR3, the DNA is TGTGCCACCAGTGATCCCCTCAGACTAGCGGGGGGGCCAGATACGCAGTATTTT.

The chain employs TRBV9 and TRBJ2-7, with 11 bases aligning to TRBD1. The CDR3 length is 13 residues. V lost 5 bases to trimming and J lost 6 bases; unmatched junction nucleotides: 4. Per germline, CDR1 SGDLS and CDR2 YYNGEE. CDR3: CASSGTGGSEQYF. CDR3 nucleotide sequence: TGTGCCAGCAGTGGGACAGGGGGATCCGAGCAGTACTTC.

The chain is built from TRBV5-5 and TRBJ1-4, with unresolved D. The CDR3 contains 14 residues. Germline loops: CDR1 SGHKS, CDR2 YYEKEE (reference sequence). V was pared by 0 bases and J by 5 bases, with 8 bases between. CDR3 nucleotide sequence: TGTGCCAGCAGCTTGGAAGTAGTAAATGAAAAACTGTTTTTT. Translating gives CASSLEVVNEKLFF. Together with reference TRBV5-5 and TRBJ1-4, the CDR3 gives the full variable domain: DAGVTQSPTHLIKTRGQQVTLRCSPISGHKSVSWYQQVLGQGPQFIFQYYEKEERGRGNFPDRFSARQFPNYSSELNVNALLLGDSALYLCASSLEVVNEKLFFGSGTQLSVL.

The chain is built from TRBV29-1 and TRBJ2-5; TRBD1 aligns across 7 bases. Looked up from germline, CDR1 is SQVTM and CDR2 is ANQGSEA. The junction had 7 bases not matched to a gene; V was cut back by 3 bases and J by 0 bases. This CDR3 has 15 residues. The CDR3 reads CSVDGTAAYQETQYF. The CDR3 bases are TGCAGCGTTGATGGGACAGCCGCATACCAAGAGACCCAGTACTTC.

CDR3 sequence reads: CASSDNWAEGYTF. CDR3 DNA: TGTGCCAGCAGCGACAACTGGGCGGAGGGCTACACCTTC. This chain joins TRBV11-3 and TRBJ1-2; D call uncertain. The germline V and J ends were trimmed by 5 bases and 8 bases, with 15 bases remaining between them. The length of the CDR3 is 13 residues. The germline V gene encodes CDR1 SGHNT and CDR2 YENEEA.

About this clonotype itself: The germline gene is not matched at one end of the junction; a read error may be the cause. The chain recombines TRBV15 with TRBJ2-7; D may be TRBD2 (6 bases). The CDR3 sequence is 16 residues long. The germline V gene encodes CDR1 LNHNV and CDR2 YYDKDF (reference sequence). The CDR3 DNA is TGTGTCACCAGCAGAGGGGCGAGCGGGCCTGACTACGAGCAGTACTTC. Encoded protein: CVTSRGASGPDYEQYF.

The chain is built from TRBV12-3 or TRBV12-4 and TRBJ2-5, with TRBD2 identical over 8 bases. V gave up 7 bases and J gave up 3 bases; unmatched junction bases: 10. The CDR3 extends over 15 amino acids. The CDR3 DNA follows: TGTGCCAGCACATCCGTGGCGGGGGGTGAAGAGACCCAGTACTTC. Translation gives CASTSVAGGEETQYF.

To note about this clonotype: At one end, the junction sequence differs from germline, possibly due to a read error. The CDR3 loop reads CASSLRRATRGDMQYF. The CDR3 DNA follows: TGTGCCAGCAGTTTAAGACGGGCTACCAGAGGAGATATGCAGTATTTT. The J gene is TRBJ2-3, the V gene TRBV12-3 or TRBV12-4; D gene unclear. This CDR3 is built from 16 residues.

This chain uses TRBV4-3 with TRBJ2-5, with D perhaps matching TRBD1 (6 bases). Germline loops: CDR1 LGHNA, CDR2 YSLEER. V was pared by 0 bases and J by 5 bases, with 25 bases between. The CDR3 totals 19 residues. CDR3 DNA: TGCGCCAGCAGCCAAGAAGGGACGCCAGGGGTTAGGTTTGAGGAGACCCAGTACTTC. Translating it yields CASSQEGTPGVRFEETQYF.

The rearrangement links TRBV20-1 to TRBJ2-3; D gene ambiguous. Germline CDR1 and CDR2: DFQATT and SNEGSKA (reference sequence). V was clipped by 3 bases and J by 0 bases, with 10 bases between them. CDR3 length: 14 residues. DNA for the CDR3: TGCAGTGCTAGGAGCCTACTAAGCACAGATACGCAGTATTTT. Translating gives CSARSLLSTDTQYF.

The chain recombines TRBV7-9 with TRBJ2-7; TRBD2 might be the D (5 bases). The CDR3 is 14 residues long. The germline gives CDR1 SEHNR, CDR2 FQNEAQ (reference sequence). V lost 1 base and J lost 5, with 12 bases in between. The CDR3 here is CASSLVRGADEQYF. CDR3 DNA: TGTGCCAGCAGCTTAGTCCGGGGAGCAGACGAGCAGTACTTC.

This clonotype was counted only a few times. The chain employs TRBV6-1 and TRBJ2-1; D gene ambiguous. Germline values: CDR1 MNHNS, CDR2 SASEGT. The germline V and J ends were trimmed by 3 bases and 6 bases, with 15 bases remaining between them. The length of the CDR3 is 15 residues. This CDR3 is CASSDPAESSNEQFF. The CDR3, as DNA: TGTGCCAGCAGTGATCCGGCGGAGAGCAGCAATGAGCAGTTCTTC.